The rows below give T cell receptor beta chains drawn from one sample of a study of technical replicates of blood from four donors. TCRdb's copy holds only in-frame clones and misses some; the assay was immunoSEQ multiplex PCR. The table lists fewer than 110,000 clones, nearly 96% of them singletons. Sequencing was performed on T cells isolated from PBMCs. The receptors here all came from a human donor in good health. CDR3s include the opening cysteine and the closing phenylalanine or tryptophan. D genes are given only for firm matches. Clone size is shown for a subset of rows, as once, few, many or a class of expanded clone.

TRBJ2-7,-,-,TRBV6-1,CAAGRTLYEQYF,TGTGCAGCGGGCAGGACTCTCTACGAGCAGTACTTC
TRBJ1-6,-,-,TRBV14,CASSQRAVNSPLHF,TGTGCCAGCAGCCAGAGGGCGGTGAATTCACCCCTCCACTTT
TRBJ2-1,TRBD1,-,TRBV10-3,CASGTGSYNEQFF,TGTGCCAGCGGGACAGGGTCCTACAATGAGCAGTTCTTC
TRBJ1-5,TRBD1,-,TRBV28,CASSSPTGDRGYQPQHF,TGTGCCAGCAGTTCACCCACCGGGGACAGGGGCTATCAGCCCCAGCATTTT
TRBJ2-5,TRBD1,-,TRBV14,CASSQGTGRETQYF,TGTGCCAGCAGCCAAGGGACAGGGAGAGAGACCCAGTACTTC
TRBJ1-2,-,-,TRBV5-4,CASSFFGLTNYGYTF,TGTGCCAGCAGCTTTTTCGGACTGACTAACTATGGCTACACCTTC
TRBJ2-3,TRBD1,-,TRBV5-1,CASSSQGAAPSTDTQYF,TGCGCCAGCAGCTCGCAGGGGGCCGCTCCTAGCACAGATACGCAGTATTTT
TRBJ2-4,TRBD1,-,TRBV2,CASSAIPDRANIQYF,TGTGCCAGCAGTGCGATCCCCGACAGGGCAAACATTCAGTACTTC
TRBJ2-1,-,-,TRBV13,CASSSYSGNSYNEQFF,TGTGCCAGCAGCTCCTACTCGGGGAATTCCTACAATGAGCAGTTCTTC
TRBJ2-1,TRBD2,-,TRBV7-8,CASSLGGASGKQFF,TGTGCCAGCAGCTTAGGGGGGGCTAGCGGGAAGCAGTTCTTC
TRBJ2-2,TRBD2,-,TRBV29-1,CSAYSGINTGELFF,TGCAGCGCATATAGCGGGATAAACACCGGGGAGCTGTTTTTT
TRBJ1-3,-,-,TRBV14,CASSLPSDRGPSGNTIYF,TGTGCCAGCAGCCTTCCATCCGACCGAGGTCCCTCTGGAAACACCATATATTTT
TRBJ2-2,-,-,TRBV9,CASSVDLFNTGELFF,TGTGCCAGCAGCGTAGATCTCTTTAACACCGGGGAGCTGTTTTTT
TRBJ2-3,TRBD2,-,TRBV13,CASSPEKGRVQDTQYF,TGTGCCAGCAGCCCGGAAAAGGGGAGGGTTCAGGATACGCAGTATTTT
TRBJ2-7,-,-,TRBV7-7,CASSLAYKGLLHCYEQYF,TGTGCTAGCAGCTTAGCGTATAAGGGACTCCTGCACTGCTACGAGCAGTACTTC
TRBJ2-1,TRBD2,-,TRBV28,CASRLYSTSGRYNEQFF,TGTGCCAGCAGACTGTATTCGACTAGCGGGCGGTACAATGAGCAGTTCTTC
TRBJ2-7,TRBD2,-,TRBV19,CASTTGTSGAYEQYF,TGTGCCAGTACCACCGGGACTAGCGGAGCATACGAGCAGTACTTC
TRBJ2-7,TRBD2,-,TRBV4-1,CASSLRTSGSYEQYF,TGCGCCAGCAGCCTAAGGACTAGCGGGAGTTACGAGCAGTACTTC
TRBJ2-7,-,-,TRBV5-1,CASSLGVQVGYEQYF,TGCGCCAGCAGCTTAGGGGTACAGGTCGGCTACGAGCAGTACTTC
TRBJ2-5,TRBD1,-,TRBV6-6,CASRPGQGRETQYF,TGTGCCAGCAGACCCGGACAGGGTCGGGAGACCCAGTACTTC
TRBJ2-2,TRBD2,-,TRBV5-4,CASSLKLAGGAFTGELFF,TGTGCCAGCAGCTTGAAGCTAGCGGGAGGAGCGTTCACCGGGGAGCTGTTTTTT
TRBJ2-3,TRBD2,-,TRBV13,CASSLGLAGGDTQYF,TGTGCCAGCAGCTTAGGACTAGCGGGGGGGGATACGCAGTATTTT
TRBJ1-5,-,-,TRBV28,CASSLSRDGPYSNQPQHF,TGTGCCAGCAGTTTATCACGAGATGGTCCATATAGCAATCAGCCCCAGCATTTT
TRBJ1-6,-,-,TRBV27,CASKVGGVGSPLHF,TGTGCCAGCAAGGTTGGGGGCGTCGGTTCACCCCTCCACTTT
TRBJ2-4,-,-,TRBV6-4,CASSEGPLGGKNIQYF,TGTGCCAGCAGTGAAGGCCCACTAGGCGGGAAAAACATTCAGTACTTC
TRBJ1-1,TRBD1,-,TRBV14,CASSHTTGGTEAFF,TGTGCCAGCAGCCACACGACAGGGGGCACTGAAGCTTTCTTT
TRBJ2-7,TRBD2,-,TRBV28,CASSLGTPSGGYEQYF,TGTGCCAGCAGTTTAGGCACCCCTAGCGGTGGCTACGAGCAGTACTTC
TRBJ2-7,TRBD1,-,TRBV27,CASWLRDRGSRSSYEQYF,TGTGCCAGTTGGCTCCGGGACAGGGGGTCTAGGAGCTCCTACGAGCAGTACTTC
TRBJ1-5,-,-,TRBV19,CASGTGGFGSNQPQHF,TGTGCCAGCGGCACGGGAGGGTTTGGTAGCAATCAGCCCCAGCATTTT
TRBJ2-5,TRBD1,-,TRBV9,CASSTQTGGGQETQYF,TGTGCCAGCAGCACCCAAACAGGGGGCGGCCAAGAGACCCAGTACTTC
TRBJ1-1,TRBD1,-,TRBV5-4,CASTKTGTNTEAFF,TGTGCCAGCACCAAGACAGGGACGAACACTGAAGCTTTCTTT
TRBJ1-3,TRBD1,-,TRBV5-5,CASSSRTGYSGNTIYF,TGTGCCAGCAGCTCGCGGACAGGCTATTCTGGAAACACCATATATTTT
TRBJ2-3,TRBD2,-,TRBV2,CASSERAGGLTDTQYF,TGTGCCAGCAGTGAAAGGGCGGGGGGGCTTACAGATACGCAGTATTTT
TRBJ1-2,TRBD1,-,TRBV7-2,CASSLGQGYGYTF,TGTGCCAGCAGCTTAGGACAGGGCTATGGCTACACCTTC
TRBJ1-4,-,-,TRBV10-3,CAISASFNEKLFF,TGTGCCATCAGTGCGAGCTTTAATGAAAAACTGTTTTTT
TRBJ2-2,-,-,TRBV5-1,CAGRNRNSGELFF,TGCGCCGGACGGAACAGGAATTCCGGGGAGCTGTTTTTT
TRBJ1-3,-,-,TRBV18,CASSPGGSGRNTIYF,TGTGCCAGCTCACCTGGAGGGAGCGGCAGAAACACCATATATTTT
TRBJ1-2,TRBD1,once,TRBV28,CASSLGQGDGYTF,TGTGCCAGCAGTTTGGGACAGGGGGATGGCTACACCTTC
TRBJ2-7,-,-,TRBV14,CASSQVGNYEQYF,TGTGCCAGCAGCCAAGTAGGAAACTACGAGCAGTACTTC
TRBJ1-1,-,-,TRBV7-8,CASSPRFANTEAFF,TGTGCCAGCAGCCCTAGATTTGCGAACACTGAAGCTTTCTTT
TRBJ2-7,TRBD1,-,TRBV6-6,CASSSSGGTYEQYF,TGTGCCAGCAGTAGCTCAGGGGGTACCTACGAGCAGTACTTC
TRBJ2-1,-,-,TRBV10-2,CASSKGNEQFF,TGCGCCAGCAGTAAGGGGAATGAGCAGTTCTTC
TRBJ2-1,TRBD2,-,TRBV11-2,CASSLIPSGGSYNEQFF,TGTGCCAGCAGCTTAATCCCTAGCGGGGGGTCCTACAATGAGCAGTTCTTC
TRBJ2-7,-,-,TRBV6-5,CASSYLAGALFYEQYF,TGTGCCAGCAGCTACCTCGCAGGGGCACTATTCTACGAGCAGTACTTC
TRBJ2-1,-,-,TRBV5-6,CASRRTSTNEQFF,TGTGCCAGCAGGCGAACTAGCACGAATGAGCAGTTCTTC
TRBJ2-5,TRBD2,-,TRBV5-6,CASSLAPGGPGTQYF,TGTGCCAGCAGCTTGGCCCCGGGAGGGCCGGGGACCCAGTACTTC
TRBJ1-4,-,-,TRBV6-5,CASRGLGANEKLFF,TGTGCCAGCAGGGGACTGGGGGCTAATGAAAAACTGTTTTTT
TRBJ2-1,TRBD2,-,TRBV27,CASSLFASGYNEQFF,TGTGCCAGCAGTTTATTTGCTAGCGGTTACAATGAGCAGTTCTTC
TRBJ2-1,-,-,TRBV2,CASSTIIEIGTGNEQFF,TGTGCCAGCAGTACTATTATAGAGATAGGAACGGGGAATGAGCAGTTCTTC
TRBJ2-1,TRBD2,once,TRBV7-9,CASSSNLAGGPPYNEQFF,TGTGCCAGCAGCAGTAATTTAGCGGGAGGGCCCCCCTACAATGAGCAGTTCTTC
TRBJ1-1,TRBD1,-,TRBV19,CASSISTGARAFF,TGTGCCAGTAGTATAAGTACAGGGGCGCGGGCTTTCTTT
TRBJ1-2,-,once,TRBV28,CASRLRESILLYGYTF,TGTGCCAGCAGACTCAGGGAATCTATTCTTCTATATGGCTACACCTTC
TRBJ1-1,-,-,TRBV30,CAWSVDSEAFF,TGTGCCTGGAGCGTCGACAGCGAAGCTTTCTTT
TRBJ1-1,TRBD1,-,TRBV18,CASDERTGGMSRTEAFF,TGTGCCAGCGACGAAAGGACAGGGGGCATGTCGAGGACTGAAGCTTTCTTT